One and the same sample provided the 15 T cell receptor beta chains below, sequenced in a study of cytotoxic CD8 clonotypes in ibrutinib-treated CLL. Here immunoSEQ multiplex PCR was the method, and the copy in TCRdb shows in-frame clones only, minus some. The sample lists about 250,000 clones, 60% to 75% occurring once. The sequences come from PBMCs, collected after 24 months of ibrutinib treatment. The source is a human donor with chronic lymphocytic leukemia.

The chain recombines TRBV7-9 with TRBJ1-2; D not certain. This CDR3 comprises 14 residues. V was pared by 7 bases and J by 3 bases, with 15 bases between. CDR1 and CDR2 (germline): SEHNR, FQNEAQ (reference sequence). CDR3 DNA sequence: TGTGCCAGCATCGTGGACGAGGGAGACTATGGCTACACCTTC. Residues: CASIVDEGDYGYTF.

The chain has TRBV29-1 and TRBJ1-3; no clear D gene. Trimming removed 3 bases at V and 0 bases at J, with 6 bases between. Germline V gene lookup returns CDR1 SQVTM and CDR2 ANQGSEA. The CDR3 sequence is 13 residues long. The CDR3 protein is CSVEVVSGNTIYF. The CDR3 nucleotides are TGCAGCGTTGAGGTGGTCTCTGGAAACACCATATATTTT.

The CDR3 reads CATHPRWEGQGGGQPQHF. For the CDR3, the DNA is TGTGCCACACATCCGAGATGGGAGGGACAGGGCGGAGGGCAGCCCCAGCATTTT. J is TRBJ1-5 and V is TRBV10-3; 9 positions match TRBD1. Germline V gene sequence: CDR1 ENHRY, CDR2 SYGVKD. CDR3 length: 18 residues. V was pared by 10 bases and J by 7 bases, with 23 bases of the junction left unmatched.

This clone was seen just once. The chain recombines TRBV29-1 with TRBJ2-1; 8 nucleotides match TRBD2. After removal of 7 bases from V and 7 bases from J, the junction contained 15 bases not matched to a gene. CDR1 and CDR2 from the germline V gene are SQVTM and ANQGSEA. The CDR3 sequence is 15 residues long. CDR3 bases: TGCAGCGCCCGACTTTCGGGGGGGGCTGTGAATGAGCAGTTCTTC. Its protein is CSARLSGGAVNEQFF.

The rearrangement uses TRBV6-4 and TRBJ1-3; 7 nucleotides align to TRBD1. The CDR3 contains 15 residues. Germline-derived CDR1 and CDR2 are MRHNA and SNTAGT. Unmatched junction bases numbered 9, after V lost 8 bases and J lost 2 bases. CDR3 in amino acids: CASPGQGETGNTIYF. Written as DNA, the CDR3 is TGTGCCAGCCCGGGGCAGGGGGAGACTGGAAACACCATATATTTT.

This clone was detected once. The V gene is TRBV30, the J gene TRBJ2-3, with D hard to call. The length of the CDR3 is 12 residues. The V end lost 5 bases, the J end lost 4 bases, and 10 bases lay between the germline ends. CDR1 is GTSNPN and CDR2 is SVGIG in the germline V gene (reference sequence). The CDR3 coding sequence is TGTGCCTGGCGCCAGAGTCCAGATACGCAGTATTTT. This encodes CAWRQSPDTQYF.

The chain combines TRBV7-9 with TRBJ2-1; no firm D call. The germline gives CDR1 SEHNR, CDR2 FQNEAQ (reference sequence). The CDR3 contains 12 residues. Trimming stripped 2 bases from V and 9 bases from J, with 8 bases between. This CDR3 is CASSLPRGEQFF. CDR3 DNA: TGTGCCAGCAGCTTACCTAGAGGTGAGCAGTTCTTC.

V is TRBV19 and J is TRBJ2-7; 10 positions match TRBD2. The CDR3 is made up of 15 amino acids. The V gene end was trimmed by 5 bases and the J gene end by 2 bases; junction bases not matched to a gene: 6. The V gene's germline CDR1 is LNHDA and CDR2 SQIVND (reference sequence). The CDR3 here is CASSSRAGGTYEQYF. The CDR3 coding sequence is TGTGCCAGTAGTTCACGAGCGGGAGGGACCTACGAGCAGTACTTC.

The chain has TRBV7-2 and TRBJ2-5; D is perhaps TRBD1 or TRBD2 (5 bases each). V was cut by 2 bases and J by 2 bases, with 15 bases left in between. The CDR3 totals 16 residues. CDR1 is SGHTA and CDR2 is FQGNSA in the germline V gene. Here the CDR3 DNA reads TGTGCCAGCAGCTTAAACGGGGCAGGGTTTCAAGAGACCCAGTACTTC. Its protein product is CASSLNGAGFQETQYF.

The sample holds one count of this clone. The CDR3 coding sequence is TGTGCCAGCAGACCGGACAGGGGGCTCATTTACGAGCAGTACTTC. Residues: CASRPDRGLIYEQYF. The V gene is TRBV28, the J gene TRBJ2-7; TRBD1 matches 11 bases. Trimming took 6 bases from V and 4 from J; bases not matched to a gene: 8. Per the germline V gene, CDR1 is MDHEN and CDR2 is SYDVKM. CDR3 length: 15 residues.

The chain joins TRBV29-1 to TRBJ2-5; 10 bases are a match to TRBD2. The ends lost 7 bases at V and 7 bases at J; junction bases unmatched: 15. From germline, CDR1 is SQVTM and CDR2 ANQGSEA. CDR3 size: 15 residues. The CDR3 region is CSAGTRLAGGGTQYF. CDR3 coding DNA: TGCAGCGCTGGGACCCGACTAGCGGGTGGAGGGACCCAGTACTTC.

This clone appeared a single time. This chain links TRBV9 with TRBJ1-3; D is undetermined. Germline V lookup: CDR1 SGDLS, CDR2 YYNGEE. The CDR3 is 16 residues long. The V gene lost 3 bases and the J gene lost 1 base, with 14 bases spanning the gap. CDR3 residues: CASSGLRRSSGNTIYF. DNA for the CDR3: TGTGCCAGCAGCGGACTCAGGAGGAGTTCTGGAAACACCATATATTTT.

This chain connects TRBV21-1 to TRBJ2-7; TRBD1 reflects the table's D call only, with no check against the DNA. TRBV21-1 is a listed pseudogene. The CDR3 consists of 18 residues. CDR3 DNA: TGTGCCAGCAGCAAAGAAGGGACAGGGGCATCAAACCTCGAGGAGCAGTACTTC. It specifies CASSKEGTGASNLEEQYF.

The chain uses TRBV28 and TRBJ1-2; 9 bases map to TRBD1. V was pared by 3 bases and J by 6 bases, with 2 bases of the junction left unmatched. Germline V CDR1 and CDR2: MDHEN, SYDVKM. This CDR3 spans 13 amino acids. The CDR3 region is CASSLGQGDGYTF. The CDR3 nucleotides are TGTGCCAGCAGTTTGGGACAGGGAGATGGCTACACCTTC.

This chain uses TRBV18 with TRBJ2-1; D possibly corresponds to TRBD1 (6 bases). The CDR3 consists of 12 residues. CDR1 is KGHSH, CDR2 LQKENI, per germline. Trimming took 3 bases from V and 9 from J, leaving 9 bases between them. CDR3 amino acids: CASSPTGTEQFF. CDR3 DNA: TGTGCCAGCTCACCCACAGGGACTGAGCAGTTCTTC.